What follows are 6 T cell receptor beta chains derived from one specimen sequenced in a study of T cell repertoires in cytomegalovirus infection. TCRdb re-analysed the reads in MiXCR, keeping a single row per CDR3 protein. Among around 450,000 distinct CDR3 sequences listed, roughly 30% were seen once. The material sequenced was PBMCs. The receptors derive from a human donor in good health (CMV status not recorded). Some clones in this sample may be carry-over from other donors' samples.

This chain uses TRBV19 with TRBJ2-5; 9 bases align to TRBD2. The V and J ends lost 3 bases and 4 bases, in that order; junction bases with no gene match: 9. The CDR3 has 16 amino acids. From germline, CDR1 is LNHDA and CDR2 SQIVND (reference sequence). The CDR3 nucleotides are TGTGCCAGTAGTATCGACCAGCGGGGGGATTCAGAGACCCAGTACTTC. Protein: CASSIDQRGDSETQYF.

This clonotype was detected a few times. V usage is TRBV7-9 and J usage is TRBJ2-7, with TRBD1 matching over 8 bases. Germline V CDR1 and CDR2: SEHNR, FQNEAQ (reference sequence). After removal of 5 bases from V and 5 bases from J, the junction contained 8 bases not matched to a gene. This CDR3 has 14 amino acids. The CDR3 loop reads CASSRAGGLDEQYF. CDR3 sequence (DNA): TGTGCCAGCAGCCGGGCAGGGGGCTTGGACGAGCAGTACTTC.

The J gene is TRBJ2-5, the V gene TRBV19, with 11 nucleotides matching TRBD2. The germline V gene encodes CDR1 LNHDA and CDR2 SQIVND (reference sequence). V lost 3 bases and J lost 5; bases outside the gene matches: 2. CDR3 size: 14 residues. The CDR3 loop is CASSMGLAVETQYF. CDR3 coding DNA: TGTGCCAGTAGTATGGGACTAGCGGTGGAGACCCAGTACTTC. Filled out from reference TRBV19 and TRBJ2-5, the complete variable domain reads DGGITQSPKYLFRKEGQNVTLSCEQNLNHDAMYWYRQDPGQGLRLIYYSQIVNDFQKGDIAEGYSVSREKKESFPLTVTSAQKNPTAFYLCASSMGLAVETQYFGPGTRLLVL.

The chain recombines TRBV7-9 with TRBJ1-2; D gene ambiguous. V dropped 2 bases and J dropped 8 bases, with 6 bases sitting between them. Germline CDR1 and CDR2: SEHNR and FQNEAQ (reference sequence). The CDR3 length is 11 residues. CDR3 amino acids: CASSLKGGYTF. In DNA, the CDR3 is TGTGCCAGCAGCTTAAAGGGCGGCTACACCTTC.

The chain carries TRBV11-2 and TRBJ2-5; D call uncertain. The CDR3 consists of 13 residues. Trimming took off 5 bases at V and 1 base at J, with 8 bases between the two ends. In germline, CDR1 is SGHAT, CDR2 FQNNGV. The CDR3: CASSPLGQETQYF. DNA for the CDR3: TGTGCCAGCAGCCCCCTGGGCCAAGAGACCCAGTACTTC. The whole variable domain, remainder taken from reference TRBV11-2 and TRBJ2-5, is EAGVAQSPRYKIIEKRQSVAFWCNPISGHATLYWYQQILGQGPKLLIQFQNNGVVDDSQLPKDRFSAERLKGVDSTLKIQPAKLEDSAVYLCASSPLGQETQYFGPGTRLLVL.

Of note for this clonotype: A read error may be the cause here, since a much bigger clone is one base away. This chain links TRBV7-2 with TRBJ2-2, with D perhaps matching TRBD1 (5 bases). The CDR3 totals 12 residues. Deletions cut 5 bases from V and 8 bases from J, with 9 bases between. Germline CDR1 reads SGHTA; CDR2 reads FQGNSA. CDR3 coding DNA: TGTGCCAGCAGCCCAGGGTTAGGGGAGCTGTTTTTT. Protein: CASSPGLGELFF.